One sample yielded the 29 T cell receptor beta chains listed below, sequenced in a study of T cell responses to AZD1222 COVID-19 vaccine. The table came from immunoSEQ multiplex PCR; TCRdb's copy has only in-frame clones and leaves some out. The table records about 120,000 clones, 90% of them present only once. The sample here was peripheral blood, taken 28 days after the second dose of the MenACWY control vaccine. The receptor set was obtained from an adult who received the MenACWY meningococcal vaccine as a control.

This clone was seen only once. The chain couples TRBV19 to TRBJ2-7; D may correspond to TRBD1 or TRBD2 (5 bases each). The CDR3 spans 14 residues. V lost 7 bases to trimming and J lost 3 bases, with 16 bases between them. Germline lookup yields CDR1 LNHDA and CDR2 SQIVND (reference sequence). The CDR3 region is CASTAGTGGYEQYF. CDR3 coding DNA: TGTGCCAGTACCGCCGGGACGGGTGGCTACGAGCAGTACTTC. Full variable domain (missing parts from reference TRBV19 and TRBJ2-7): DGGITQSPKYLFRKEGQNVTLSCEQNLNHDAMYWYRQDPGQGLRLIYYSQIVNDFQKGDIAEGYSVSREKKESFPLTVTSAQKNPTAFYLCASTAGTGGYEQYFGPGTRLTVT.

V usage is TRBV7-2 and J usage is TRBJ2-1; TRBD1 agrees at 8 bases. The junction had 7 bases not matched to a gene; V was cut back by 8 bases and J by 1 base. CDR3 length equals 15 residues. Germline loops: CDR1 SGHTA, CDR2 FQGNSA. CDR3 sequence reads: CASFGDRFSYNEQFF. CDR3 in DNA: TGTGCCAGCTTTGGGGACAGGTTTTCCTACAATGAGCAGTTCTTC.

The chain has TRBV27 and TRBJ2-3; D is unclear. The V gene lost 3 bases and the J gene lost 0 bases, with 4 bases spanning the gap. Per germline, CDR1 MNHEY and CDR2 SMNVEV (reference sequence). The CDR3 is made up of 13 amino acids. The CDR3 DNA reads TGTGCCAGCAGTTTCATTAGCACAGATACGCAGTATTTT. Its protein product is CASSFISTDTQYF.

This chain joins TRBV6-2 or TRBV6-3 and TRBJ1-5, with 7 bases aligning to TRBD1. The germline CDR1 and CDR2 sequences are MNHEY and SVGEGT. The CDR3 contains 15 residues. J gave up 3 bases and V 2 bases, and 4 bases lay outside the gene matches. The CDR3: CASSYGDSLNQPQHF. CDR3 nucleotides: TGTGCCAGCAGTTACGGGGACAGCCTCAATCAGCCCCAGCATTTT.

The chain recombines TRBV5-1 with TRBJ1-4; D not resolved. V lost 3 bases and J 0 bases, leaving 12 bases between the germline ends. CDR3 length equals 16 residues. Germline CDR1 SGHRS, CDR2 YFSETQ. CDR3: CASSSGRSTTNEKLFF. As DNA, the CDR3 is TGCGCCAGCAGCTCCGGGAGGTCCACAACTAATGAAAAACTGTTTTTT.

The gene calls are TRBV5-6 and TRBJ2-1; D gene unclear. This CDR3 contains 11 residues. The V and J ends lost 1 base and 9 bases respectively, with 5 bases between them. CDR1 is SGHDT, CDR2 YYEEEE, per germline. CDR3 sequence: CASSLRAEQFF. CDR3 sequence (DNA): TGTGCCAGCAGCTTGAGGGCTGAGCAGTTCTTC.

The rearrangement links TRBV7-9 to TRBJ2-7; 12 nucleotides agree with TRBD1. Per the germline V gene, CDR1 is SEHNR and CDR2 is FQNEAQ (reference sequence). V dropped 5 bases and J dropped 0; count of bases not matched to a gene: 2. This CDR3 is built from 15 residues. CDR3 amino acids: CASSAGQGASYEQYF. In DNA, the CDR3 is TGTGCCAGCAGCGCGGGACAGGGGGCCTCCTACGAGCAGTACTTC.

The chain employs TRBV7-3 and TRBJ2-7, with TRBD1 matching 7 bases. The ends lost 4 bases at V and 5 bases at J; junction bases unmatched: 8. This CDR3 contains 14 residues. Germline CDR1 reads SGHTA; CDR2 reads FQGTGA. The CDR3 is CASSSAGGSHEQYF. CDR3 DNA sequence: TGTGCCAGCAGCTCCGCAGGGGGTAGCCACGAGCAGTACTTC. The full variable domain, its missing parts supplied by reference TRBV7-3 and TRBJ2-7, is GAGVSQTPSNKVTEKGKYVELRCDPISGHTALYWYRQSLGQGPEFLIYFQGTGAADDSGLPNDRFFAVRPEGSVSTLKIQRTERGDSAVYLCASSSAGGSHEQYFGPGTRLTVT.

The chain joins TRBV5-6 to TRBJ2-3, with TRBD1 identical over 7 bases. The V and J ends lost 3 bases and 4 bases, in that order; junction bases with no gene match: 8. The CDR3 contains 15 residues. The germline gives CDR1 SGHDT, CDR2 YYEEEE. CDR3 residues: CASSYPGQFSDTQYF. The CDR3 DNA sequence: TGTGCCAGCAGCTACCCGGGACAGTTTTCAGATACGCAGTATTTT.

The chain's CDR3 is CARHTEAFF. CDR3 nucleotide sequence: TGTGCCAGACACACTGAAGCTTTCTTT. The chain combines TRBV5-8 with TRBJ1-1, with no clear D. There are 9 residues in the CDR3. V was clipped by 8 bases and J by 3 bases, with 2 bases between them. Germline CDR1 SGHTS, CDR2 YDEGEE.

Only a few counts were recorded for this clone. The chain uses TRBV6-6 and TRBJ1-1, with D unclear. V shed 1 base and J shed 1 base, with 7 bases lying between them. The CDR3 has 14 amino acids. The V gene's germline CDR1 is MNHNY and CDR2 SVGAGI (reference sequence). The CDR3 loop is CASSYLDGNTEAFF. For the CDR3, the DNA is TGTGCCAGCAGTTACTTGGACGGGAACACTGAAGCTTTCTTT.

V usage is TRBV9 and J usage is TRBJ1-3; unclear D gene. This CDR3 is built from 14 residues. CDR1 is SGDLS, CDR2 YYNGEE, per germline. The V gene lost 3 bases and the J gene lost 4 bases, with 11 bases spanning the gap. The CDR3 nucleotides are TGTGCCAGCAGCGGAATGGTGGAGGGAAACACCATATATTTT. This gives the protein CASSGMVEGNTIYF. Full variable domain (outside the CDR3, taken from reference TRBV9 and TRBJ1-3): DSGVTQTPKHLITATGQRVTLRCSPRSGDLSVYWYQQSLDQGLQFLIQYYNGEERAKGNILERFSAQQFPDLHSELNLSSLELGDSALYFCASSGMVEGNTIYFGEGSWLTVV.

The chain is built from TRBV10-2 and TRBJ2-1; tentative D call: TRBD1 (5 bases). The V gene lost 9 bases and the J gene lost 8 bases, with 20 bases spanning the gap. CDR1 is WSHSY and CDR2 is SAAADI in the germline V gene. The CDR3 loop spans 14 amino acids. The CDR3 protein is CASQGPLQPHEQFF. In DNA, the CDR3 is TGCGCCAGTCAGGGTCCCTTACAACCCCATGAGCAGTTCTTC.

The chain joins TRBV7-9 to TRBJ1-1, with a tentative D call TRBD1 (5 bases). The CDR3 spans 14 residues. Trimming cost V 0 bases and J 4 bases, with 9 bases left between them. Per the germline V gene, CDR1 is SEHNR and CDR2 is FQNEAQ (reference sequence). CDR3 loop: CASSLAVRGTEAFF. The CDR3 DNA reads as TGTGCCAGCAGCTTAGCGGTTAGGGGCACTGAAGCTTTCTTT.

Here the CDR3 reads CASSLGGSSYNEQFF. The CDR3 DNA reads TGTGCCAGCAGCTTAGGGGGGAGCTCCTACAATGAGCAGTTCTTC. J is TRBJ2-1 and V is TRBV11-2; D assignment may be TRBD1 or TRBD2 (5 bases each). Germline values: CDR1 SGHAT, CDR2 FQNNGV. V was shortened by 1 base and J by 0 bases, with 7 bases between the two germline ends. The CDR3 runs to 15 residues. Full variable domain (remainder filled in from reference TRBV11-2 and TRBJ2-1): EAGVAQSPRYKIIEKRQSVAFWCNPISGHATLYWYQQILGQGPKLLIQFQNNGVVDDSQLPKDRFSAERLKGVDSTLKIQPAKLEDSAVYLCASSLGGSSYNEQFFGPGTRLTVL.

This sequence joins TRBV5-6 and TRBJ1-4; TRBD1 matches at 7 bases. The ends lost 4 bases at V and 0 bases at J; junction bases unmatched: 12. Germline V lookup: CDR1 SGHDT, CDR2 YYEEEE. The CDR3 length is 18 residues. The CDR3 loop is CASSRRPQGRPTNEKLFF. CDR3 in DNA: TGTGCCAGCAGCCGACGTCCACAGGGGCGACCAACTAATGAAAAACTGTTTTTT. Full variable domain (outside the CDR3, taken from reference TRBV5-6 and TRBJ1-4): DAGVTQSPTHLIKTRGQQVTLRCSPKSGHDTVSWYQQALGQGPQFIFQYYEEEERQRGNFPDRFSGHQFPNYSSELNVNALLLGDSALYLCASSRRPQGRPTNEKLFFGSGTQLSVL.

The V and J genes are TRBV7-9 and TRBJ1-3, with D uncertain. Per the germline V gene, CDR1 is SEHNR and CDR2 is FQNEAQ (reference sequence). Trimming took 2 bases from V and 13 from J, leaving 12 bases between them. The CDR3 is made up of 12 amino acids. The CDR3 bases are TGTGCCAGCAGCTTACCCACCCGCGAAATATATTTT. Amino acids: CASSLPTREIYF.

V and J are TRBV5-6 and TRBJ1-6; no clear D. The germline CDR1 and CDR2 sequences are SGHDT and YYEEEE. V gave up 4 bases and J gave up 2 bases, with 13 bases separating them. This CDR3 comprises 16 residues. The chain's CDR3 is CASSNPREPYNSPLHF. The CDR3 region has the DNA TGTGCCAGCAGCAATCCCCGGGAACCCTATAATTCACCCCTCCACTTT.

This clone was seen more than once but under ten times. The chain carries TRBV30 and TRBJ2-6; the match to TRBD1 covers 9 bases. The J segment lost 0 bases and the V segment lost 5 bases, leaving 2 bases of the junction unmatched. CDR3 length equals 15 residues. The germline V gene has CDR1 GTSNPN and CDR2 SVGIG (reference sequence). CDR3 in amino acids: CAWGTGSSGANVLTF. Written as DNA, the CDR3 is TGTGCCTGGGGGACAGGGTCCTCTGGGGCCAACGTCCTGACTTTC.

The V call is TRBV7-3, the J call TRBJ2-6; D uncertain. The germline V gene has CDR1 SGHTA and CDR2 FQGTGA. This CDR3 region has 15 residues. The V and J ends lost 5 bases and 0 bases respectively, with 8 bases between them. The CDR3 sequence: CASSTSRSGANVLTF. CDR3 coding DNA: TGTGCCAGCAGCACCTCCCGCTCTGGGGCCAACGTCCTGACTTTC.

The rearrangement joins TRBV7-9 to TRBJ1-4; the match to TRBD1 covers 10 bases. The CDR3 is made up of 18 amino acids. Germline CDR1 reads SEHNR; CDR2 reads FQNEAQ (reference sequence). Unmatched junction bases numbered 12, after V lost 5 bases and J lost 3 bases. CDR3 nucleotide sequence: TGTGCCAGCAGCCCGCAACCGGGACAGGGGAACCCTAATGAAAAACTGTTTTTT. Protein product: CASSPQPGQGNPNEKLFF.

The chain links TRBV18 to TRBJ2-3; D call uncertain. CDR3 length: 13 amino acids. The V end lost 3 bases, the J end lost 11 bases, and 15 bases lay between the germline ends. Germline V gene lookup returns CDR1 KGHSH and CDR2 LQKENI. The CDR3 reads CASSPDGSLGQYF. The CDR3 region has the DNA TGTGCCAGCTCACCCGATGGATCCTTGGGGCAGTATTTT. Looking up the rest from reference TRBV18 and TRBJ2-3 gives the full variable domain: NAGVMQNPRHLVRRRGQEARLRCSPMKGHSHVYWYRQLPEEGLKFMVYLQKENIIDESGMPKERFSAEFPKEGPSILRIQQVVRGDSAAYFCASSPDGSLGQYFGPGTRLTVL.

J is TRBJ2-1 and V is TRBV18, with TRBD2 matching 9 bases. This CDR3 comprises 15 residues. Germline CDR1 reads KGHSH; CDR2 reads LQKENI. The trim removed 5 bases at V and 9 bases at J, leaving 11 bases unmatched. The DNA for the CDR3 is TGTGCCAGCTCATCTTTAGCGGGAGAAGAAGTTGAGCAGTTCTTC. Residues: CASSSLAGEEVEQFF.

This chain joins TRBV28 and TRBJ2-1, with D maybe TRBD2 (5 bases). The CDR3 extends over 14 amino acids. The germline V gene has CDR1 MDHEN and CDR2 SYDVKM. V was cut by 1 base and J by 7 bases, with 11 bases left in between. The CDR3 region is CASSLYSERNEQFF. Written as DNA, the CDR3 is TGTGCCAGCAGTTTATATAGCGAGAGGAATGAGCAGTTCTTC.

The chain combines TRBV6-5 with TRBJ2-2, with 7 bases that match TRBD2. CDR1 is MNHEY, CDR2 SVGAGI, per germline. The V gene end was trimmed by 8 bases and the J gene end by 4 bases; junction bases not matched to a gene: 7. This CDR3 spans 14 amino acids. The CDR3 sequence is CASYFTGGTGELFF. DNA for the CDR3: TGTGCCAGCTACTTCACGGGGGGCACCGGGGAGCTGTTTTTT.

V is TRBV28 and J is TRBJ2-3; 7 nucleotides agree with TRBD2. This CDR3 comprises 15 residues. The trim removed 5 bases at V and 3 bases at J, leaving 8 bases unmatched. CDR1 MDHEN and CDR2 SYDVKM come from the germline V gene. The CDR3 nucleotides are TGTGCCAGCAGTCGCTCAGTGGGGGGGACAGATACGCAGTATTTT. Protein sequence: CASSRSVGGTDTQYF.

The V gene is TRBV5-1, the J gene TRBJ2-2, with a possible D match to TRBD1 (6 bases). Germline CDR1 SGHRS, CDR2 YFSETQ. The CDR3 is 14 amino acids. Trimming took off 4 bases at V and 1 base at J, with 8 bases between the two ends. The CDR3 DNA sequence: TGCGCCAGCAGCCCACAGGGGAACACCGGGGAGCTGTTTTTT. Amino acids: CASSPQGNTGELFF. The whole variable domain, remainder taken from reference TRBV5-1 and TRBJ2-2, is KAGVTQTPRYLIKTRGQQVTLSCSPISGHRSVSWYQQTPGQGLQFLFEYFSETQRNKGNFPGRFSGRQFSNSRSEMNVSTLELGDSALYLCASSPQGNTGELFFGEGSRLTVL.

V usage is TRBV19 and J usage is TRBJ1-5, with a weak D call TRBD1 (5 bases). Per the germline V gene, CDR1 is LNHDA and CDR2 is SQIVND (reference sequence). The V end was cut by 6 bases, the J end by 0 bases, with 9 bases between. The CDR3 runs to 14 residues. In nucleotides, the CDR3 is TGTGCCAGTAGACAGGACTATAGCAATCAGCCCCAGCATTTT. Residues: CASRQDYSNQPQHF.

The chain recombines TRBV4-3 with TRBJ2-4; a weak D match, TRBD2 (5 bases). Germline assignment: CDR1 LGHNA and CDR2 YSLEER. V dropped 0 bases and J dropped 1 base, with 25 bases sitting between them. The CDR3 contains 21 residues. The CDR3, as DNA: TGCGCCAGCAGCCAAGATCCTATCGGTGCGGGCAGCAAACGGGCCAAAAACATTCAGTACTTC. It is translated as CASSQDPIGAGSKRAKNIQYF.